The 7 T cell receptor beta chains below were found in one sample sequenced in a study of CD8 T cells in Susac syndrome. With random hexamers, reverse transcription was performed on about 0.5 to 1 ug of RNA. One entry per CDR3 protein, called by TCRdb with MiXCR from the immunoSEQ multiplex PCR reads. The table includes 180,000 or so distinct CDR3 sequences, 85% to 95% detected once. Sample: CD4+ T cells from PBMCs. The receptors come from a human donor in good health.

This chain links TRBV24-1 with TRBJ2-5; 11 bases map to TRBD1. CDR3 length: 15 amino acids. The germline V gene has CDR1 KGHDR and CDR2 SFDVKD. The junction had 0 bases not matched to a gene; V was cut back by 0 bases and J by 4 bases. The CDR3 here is CATSDLGQGAETQYF. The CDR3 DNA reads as TGTGCCACCAGTGATTTGGGACAGGGGGCAGAGACCCAGTACTTC.

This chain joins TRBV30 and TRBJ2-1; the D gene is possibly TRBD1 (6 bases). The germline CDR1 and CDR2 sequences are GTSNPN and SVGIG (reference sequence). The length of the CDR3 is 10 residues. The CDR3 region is CALQGNEQFF. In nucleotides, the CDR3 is TGTGCGCTACAGGGTAATGAGCAGTTCTTC.

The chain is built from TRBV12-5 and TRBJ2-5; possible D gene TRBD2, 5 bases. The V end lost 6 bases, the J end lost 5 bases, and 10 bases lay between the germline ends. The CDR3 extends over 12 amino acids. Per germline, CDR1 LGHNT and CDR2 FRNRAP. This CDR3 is CASGPRRETQYF. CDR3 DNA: TGTGCTAGTGGACCAAGGAGGGAGACCCAGTACTTC.

The CDR3 here is CATSSGQGLEKLFF. The CDR3, as DNA: TGTGCCACCAGCAGTGGTCAGGGTTTAGAAAAACTGTTTTTT. The chain has TRBV15 and TRBJ1-4; tentative D call: TRBD1 (5 bases). The CDR3 consists of 14 residues. V dropped 3 bases and J dropped 8 bases, with 13 bases sitting between them. Germline assignment: CDR1 LNHNV and CDR2 YYDKDF (reference sequence).

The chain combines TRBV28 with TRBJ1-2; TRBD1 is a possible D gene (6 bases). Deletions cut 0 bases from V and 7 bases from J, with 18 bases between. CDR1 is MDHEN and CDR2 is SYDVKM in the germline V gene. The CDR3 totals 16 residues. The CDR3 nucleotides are TGTGCCAGCAGTTTATGGAGGACAGACGCGAGGGGTGGCTACACCTTC. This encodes CASSLWRTDARGGYTF.

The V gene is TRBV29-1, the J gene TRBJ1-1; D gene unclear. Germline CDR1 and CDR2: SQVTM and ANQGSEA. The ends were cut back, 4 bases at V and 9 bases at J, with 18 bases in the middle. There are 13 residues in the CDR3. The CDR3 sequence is CSVGDQFKGKAFF. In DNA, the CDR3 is TGCAGCGTTGGCGACCAATTCAAGGGAAAAGCTTTCTTT.

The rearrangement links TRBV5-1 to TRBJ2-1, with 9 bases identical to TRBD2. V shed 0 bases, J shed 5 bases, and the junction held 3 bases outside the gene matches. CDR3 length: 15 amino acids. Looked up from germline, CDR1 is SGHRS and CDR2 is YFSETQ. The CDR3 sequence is CASSLGGRANNEQFF. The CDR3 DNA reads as TGCGCCAGCAGCTTGGGCGGGAGGGCCAACAATGAGCAGTTCTTC.